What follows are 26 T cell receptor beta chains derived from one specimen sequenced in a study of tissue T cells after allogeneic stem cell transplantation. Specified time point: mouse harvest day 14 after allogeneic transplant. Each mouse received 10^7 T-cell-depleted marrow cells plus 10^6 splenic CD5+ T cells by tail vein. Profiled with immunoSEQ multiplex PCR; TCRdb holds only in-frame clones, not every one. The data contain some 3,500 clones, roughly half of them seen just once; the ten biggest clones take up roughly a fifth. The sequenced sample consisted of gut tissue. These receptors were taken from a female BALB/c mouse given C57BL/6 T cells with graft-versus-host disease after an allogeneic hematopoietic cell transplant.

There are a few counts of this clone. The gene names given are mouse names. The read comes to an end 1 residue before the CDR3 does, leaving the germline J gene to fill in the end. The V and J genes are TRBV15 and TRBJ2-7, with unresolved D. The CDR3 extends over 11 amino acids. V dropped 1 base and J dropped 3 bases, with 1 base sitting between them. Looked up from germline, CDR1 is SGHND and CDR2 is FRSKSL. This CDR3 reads CASSLDYEQYF. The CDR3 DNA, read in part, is TGTGCCAGCAGTTTAGACTATGAACAGTAC.

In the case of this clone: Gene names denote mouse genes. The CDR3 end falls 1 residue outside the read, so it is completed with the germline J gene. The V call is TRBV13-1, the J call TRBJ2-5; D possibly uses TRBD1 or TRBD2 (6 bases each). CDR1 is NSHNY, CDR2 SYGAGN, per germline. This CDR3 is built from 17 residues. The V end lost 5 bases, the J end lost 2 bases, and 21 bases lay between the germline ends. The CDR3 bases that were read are TGTGCCAGCAGACCCTGGGAGGGGGGAGAGGGCCAAGACACCCAGTAC. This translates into CASRPWEGGEGQDTQY. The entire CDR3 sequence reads CASRPWEGGEGQDTQYF.

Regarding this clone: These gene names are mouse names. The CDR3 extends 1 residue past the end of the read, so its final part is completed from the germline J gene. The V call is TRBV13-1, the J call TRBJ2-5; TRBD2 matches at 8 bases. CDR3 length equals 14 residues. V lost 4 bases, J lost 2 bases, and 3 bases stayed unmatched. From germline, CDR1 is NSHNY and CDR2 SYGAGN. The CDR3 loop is CASSHGGGQDTQYF. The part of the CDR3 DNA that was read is TGTGCCAGCAGTCATGGGGGGGGCCAAGACACCCAGTAC.

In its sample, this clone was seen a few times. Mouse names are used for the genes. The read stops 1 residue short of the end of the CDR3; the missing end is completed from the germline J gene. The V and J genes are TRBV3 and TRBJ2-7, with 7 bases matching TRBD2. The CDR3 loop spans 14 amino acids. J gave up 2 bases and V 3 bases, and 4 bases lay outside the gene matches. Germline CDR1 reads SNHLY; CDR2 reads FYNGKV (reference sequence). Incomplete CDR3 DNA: TGTGCCAGCAGCTTCCCTGGGGGACCCTATGAACAGTAC. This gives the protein CASSFPGGPYEQY. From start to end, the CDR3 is CASSFPGGPYEQYF.

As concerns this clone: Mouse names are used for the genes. CDR3 amino acids: CASSSTGNTEVFF. The CDR3 bases that were read are TGTGCAAGCAGCTCAACAGGGAACACAGAAGTCTTC. The rearrangement uses TRBV16 and TRBJ1-1; tentative D call: TRBD1 (5 bases). The read ends 1 residue before the CDR3 terminus; that terminus is restored from the germline J gene. CDR3 length: 13 residues. The germline CDR1 and CDR2 sequences are SGHSA and FRNQAP. Trimming pared 4 bases from V and 1 base from J, leaving 7 bases between.

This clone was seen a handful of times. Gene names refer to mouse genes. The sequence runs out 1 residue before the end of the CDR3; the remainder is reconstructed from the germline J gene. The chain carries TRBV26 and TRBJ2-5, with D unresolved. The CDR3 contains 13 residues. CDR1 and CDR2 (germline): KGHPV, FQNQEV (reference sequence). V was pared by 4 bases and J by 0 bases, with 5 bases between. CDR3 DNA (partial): TGTGCCAGCAGTCCGAATAACCAAGACACCCAGTAC. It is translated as CASSPNNQDTQY. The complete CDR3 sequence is CASSPNNQDTQYF.

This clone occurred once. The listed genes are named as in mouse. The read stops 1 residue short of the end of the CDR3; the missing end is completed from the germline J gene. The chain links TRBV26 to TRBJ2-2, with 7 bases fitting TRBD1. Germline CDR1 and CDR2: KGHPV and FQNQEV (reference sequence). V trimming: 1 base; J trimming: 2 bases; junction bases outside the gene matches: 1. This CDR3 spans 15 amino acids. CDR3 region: CASSLLQGNTGQLYF. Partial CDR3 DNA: TGTGCCAGCAGTCTGTTACAGGGGAACACCGGGCAGCTCTAC.

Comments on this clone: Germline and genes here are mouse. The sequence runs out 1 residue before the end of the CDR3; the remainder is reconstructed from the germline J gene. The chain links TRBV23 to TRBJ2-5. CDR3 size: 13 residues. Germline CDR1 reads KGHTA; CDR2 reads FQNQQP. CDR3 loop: CSSSLREGDTQYF. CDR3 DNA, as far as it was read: TGCTCCAGCAGTCTTCGGGAAGGGGACACCCAGTAC.

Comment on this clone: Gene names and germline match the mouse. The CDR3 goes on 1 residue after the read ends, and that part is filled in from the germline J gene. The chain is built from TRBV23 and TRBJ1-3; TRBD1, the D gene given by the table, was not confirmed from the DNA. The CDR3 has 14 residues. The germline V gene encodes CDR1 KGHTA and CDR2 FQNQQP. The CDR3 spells CSSSPDRGGNTLYF. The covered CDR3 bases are TGCTCCAGCAGTCCTGACAGGGGGGGAAATACGCTCTAT.

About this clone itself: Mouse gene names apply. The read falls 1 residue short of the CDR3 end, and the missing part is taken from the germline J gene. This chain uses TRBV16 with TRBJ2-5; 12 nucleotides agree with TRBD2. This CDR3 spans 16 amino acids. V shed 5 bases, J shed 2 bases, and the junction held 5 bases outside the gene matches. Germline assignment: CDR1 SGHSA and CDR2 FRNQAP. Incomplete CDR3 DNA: TGTGCAAGCAGCATACAGGACTGGGGGGGCCAAGACACCCAGTAC. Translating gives CASSIQDWGGQDTQY. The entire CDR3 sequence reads CASSIQDWGGQDTQYF.

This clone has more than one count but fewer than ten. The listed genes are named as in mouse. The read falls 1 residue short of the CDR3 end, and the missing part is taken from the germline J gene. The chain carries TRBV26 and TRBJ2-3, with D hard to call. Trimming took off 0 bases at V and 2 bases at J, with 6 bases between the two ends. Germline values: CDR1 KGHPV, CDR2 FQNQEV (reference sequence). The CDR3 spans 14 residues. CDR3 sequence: CASSLSGYAETLYF. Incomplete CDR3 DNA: TGTGCCAGCAGTCTGTCGGGGTATGCAGAAACGCTGTAT.

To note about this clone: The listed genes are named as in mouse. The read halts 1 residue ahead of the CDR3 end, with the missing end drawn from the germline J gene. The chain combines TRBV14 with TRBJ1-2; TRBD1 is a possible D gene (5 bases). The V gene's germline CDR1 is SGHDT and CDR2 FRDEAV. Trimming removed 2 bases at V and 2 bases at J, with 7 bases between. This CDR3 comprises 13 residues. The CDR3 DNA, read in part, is TGTGCCAGCAGTTTTGGGGGGAACTCCGACTACACC. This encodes CASSFGGNSDYT. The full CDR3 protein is CASSFGGNSDYTF.

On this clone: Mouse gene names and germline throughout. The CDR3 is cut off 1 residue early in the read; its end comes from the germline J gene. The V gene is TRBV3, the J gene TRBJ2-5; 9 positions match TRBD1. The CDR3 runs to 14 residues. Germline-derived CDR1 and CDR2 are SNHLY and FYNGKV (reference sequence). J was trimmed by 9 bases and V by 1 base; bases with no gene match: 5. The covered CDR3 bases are TGTGCCAGCAGCTTAGAGGGACAGGGCGGTACCCAGTAC. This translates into CASSLEGQGGTQY. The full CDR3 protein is CASSLEGQGGTQYF. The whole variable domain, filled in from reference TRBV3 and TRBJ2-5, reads GPKVLQIPSHQIIDMGQMVTLNCDPVSNHLYFYWYKQILGQQMEFLVNFYNGKVMEKSKLFKDQFSVERPDGSYFTLKIQPTALEDSAVYFCASSLEGQGGTQYFGPGTRLLVL.

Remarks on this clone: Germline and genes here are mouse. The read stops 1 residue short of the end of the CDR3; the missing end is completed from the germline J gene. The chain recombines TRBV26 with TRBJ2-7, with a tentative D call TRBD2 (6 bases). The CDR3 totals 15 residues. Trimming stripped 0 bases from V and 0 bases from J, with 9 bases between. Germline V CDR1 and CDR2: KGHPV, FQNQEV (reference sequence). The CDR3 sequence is CASSLSGGSSYEQYF. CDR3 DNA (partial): TGTGCCAGCAGTCTGTCGGGGGGTAGCTCCTATGAACAGTAC.

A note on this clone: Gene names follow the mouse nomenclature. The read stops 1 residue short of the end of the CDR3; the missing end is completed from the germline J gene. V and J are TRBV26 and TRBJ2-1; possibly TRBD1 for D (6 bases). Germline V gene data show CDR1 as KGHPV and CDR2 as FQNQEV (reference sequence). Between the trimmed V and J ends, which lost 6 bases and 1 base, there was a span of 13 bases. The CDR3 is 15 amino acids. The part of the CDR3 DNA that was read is TGTGCCAGCAGGGTAACCGGGACAAACTATGCTGAGCAGTTC. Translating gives CASRVTGTNYAEQF. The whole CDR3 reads CASRVTGTNYAEQFF.

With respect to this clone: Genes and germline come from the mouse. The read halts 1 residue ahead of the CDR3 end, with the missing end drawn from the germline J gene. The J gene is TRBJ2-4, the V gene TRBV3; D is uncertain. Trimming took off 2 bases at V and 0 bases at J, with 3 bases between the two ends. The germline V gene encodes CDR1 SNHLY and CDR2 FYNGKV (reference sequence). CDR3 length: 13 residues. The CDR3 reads CASSLSSQNTLYF. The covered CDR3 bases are TGTGCCAGCAGCTTATCTAGTCAAAACACCTTGTAC.

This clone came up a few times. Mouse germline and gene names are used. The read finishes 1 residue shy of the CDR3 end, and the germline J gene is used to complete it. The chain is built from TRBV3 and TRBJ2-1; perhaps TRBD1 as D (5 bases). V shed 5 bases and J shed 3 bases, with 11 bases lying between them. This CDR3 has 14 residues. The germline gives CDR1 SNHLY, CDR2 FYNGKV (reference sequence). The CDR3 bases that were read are TGTGCCAGCAGCACCTCGACAGTCTATGCTGAGCAGTTC. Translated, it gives CASSTSTVYAEQF. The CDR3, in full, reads CASSTSTVYAEQFF.

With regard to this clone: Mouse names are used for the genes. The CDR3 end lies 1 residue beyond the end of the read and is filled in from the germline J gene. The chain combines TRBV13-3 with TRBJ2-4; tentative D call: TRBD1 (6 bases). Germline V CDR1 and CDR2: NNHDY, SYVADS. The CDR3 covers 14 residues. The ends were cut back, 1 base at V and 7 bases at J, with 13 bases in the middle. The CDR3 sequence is CASSDRGRGDTLYF. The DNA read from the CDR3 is TGTGCCAGCAGTGATAGGGGGAGAGGCGACACCTTGTAC.

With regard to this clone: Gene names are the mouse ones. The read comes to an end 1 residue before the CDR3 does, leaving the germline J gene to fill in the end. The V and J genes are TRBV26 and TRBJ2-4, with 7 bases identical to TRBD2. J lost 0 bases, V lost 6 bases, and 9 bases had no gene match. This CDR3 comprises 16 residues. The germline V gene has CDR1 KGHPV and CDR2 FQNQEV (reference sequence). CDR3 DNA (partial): TGTGCCAGCAGCCGGATCTGGGGGACGAGTCAAAACACCTTGTAC. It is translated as CASSRIWGTSQNTLY. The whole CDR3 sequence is CASSRIWGTSQNTLYF.

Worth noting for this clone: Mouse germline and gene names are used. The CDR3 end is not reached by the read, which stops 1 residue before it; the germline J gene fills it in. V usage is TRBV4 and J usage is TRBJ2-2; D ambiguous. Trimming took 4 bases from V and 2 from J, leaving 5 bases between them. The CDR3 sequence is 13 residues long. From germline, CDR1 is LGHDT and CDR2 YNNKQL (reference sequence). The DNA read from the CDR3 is TGTGCCAGCAGCTCGGACAACACCGGGCAGCTCTAC. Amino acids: CASSSDNTGQLY. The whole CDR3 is CASSSDNTGQLYF.

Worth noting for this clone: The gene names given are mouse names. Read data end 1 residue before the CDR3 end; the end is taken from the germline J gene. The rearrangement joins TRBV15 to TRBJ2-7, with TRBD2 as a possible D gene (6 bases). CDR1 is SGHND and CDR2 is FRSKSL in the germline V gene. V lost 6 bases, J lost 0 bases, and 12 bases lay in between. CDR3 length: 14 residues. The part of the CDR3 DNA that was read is TGTGCCAGCAGCAGGGACTCTAGCTCCTATGAACAGTAC. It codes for CASSRDSSSYEQY. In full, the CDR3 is CASSRDSSSYEQYF.

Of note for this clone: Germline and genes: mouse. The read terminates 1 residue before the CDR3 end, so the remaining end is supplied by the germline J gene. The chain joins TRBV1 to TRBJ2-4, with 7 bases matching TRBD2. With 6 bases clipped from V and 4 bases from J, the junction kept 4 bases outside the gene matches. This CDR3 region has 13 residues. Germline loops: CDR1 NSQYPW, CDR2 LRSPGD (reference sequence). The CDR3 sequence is CTCRAGGENTLYF. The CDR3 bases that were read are TGCACCTGCAGGGCGGGGGGGGAAAACACCTTGTAC.

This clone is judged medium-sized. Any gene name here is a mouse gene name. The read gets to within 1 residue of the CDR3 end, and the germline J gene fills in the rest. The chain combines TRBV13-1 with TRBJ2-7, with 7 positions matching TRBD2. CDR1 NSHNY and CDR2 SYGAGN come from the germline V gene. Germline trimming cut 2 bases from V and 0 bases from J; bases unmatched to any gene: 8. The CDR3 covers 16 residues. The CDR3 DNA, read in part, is TGTGCCAGCAGTGACCGACCCGGGGGGGGCTCCTATGAACAGTAC. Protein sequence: CASSDRPGGGSYEQY. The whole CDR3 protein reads CASSDRPGGGSYEQYF.

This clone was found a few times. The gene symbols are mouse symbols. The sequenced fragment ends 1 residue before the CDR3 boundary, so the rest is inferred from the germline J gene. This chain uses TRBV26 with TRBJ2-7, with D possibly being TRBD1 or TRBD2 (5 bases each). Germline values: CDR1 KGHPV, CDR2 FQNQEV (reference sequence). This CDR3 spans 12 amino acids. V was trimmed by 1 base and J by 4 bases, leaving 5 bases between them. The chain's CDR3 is CASSLWGYEQYF. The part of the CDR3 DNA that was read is TGTGCCAGCAGTCTGTGGGGGTATGAACAGTAC.

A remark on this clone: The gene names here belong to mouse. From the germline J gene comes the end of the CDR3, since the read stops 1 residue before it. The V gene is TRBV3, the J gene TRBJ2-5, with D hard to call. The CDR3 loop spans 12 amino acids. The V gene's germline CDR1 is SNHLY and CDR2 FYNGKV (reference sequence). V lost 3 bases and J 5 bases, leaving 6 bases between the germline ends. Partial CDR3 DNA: TGTGCCAGCAGCTTGCGGGGAGACACCCAGTAC. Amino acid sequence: CASSLRGDTQY. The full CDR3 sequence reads CASSLRGDTQYF.

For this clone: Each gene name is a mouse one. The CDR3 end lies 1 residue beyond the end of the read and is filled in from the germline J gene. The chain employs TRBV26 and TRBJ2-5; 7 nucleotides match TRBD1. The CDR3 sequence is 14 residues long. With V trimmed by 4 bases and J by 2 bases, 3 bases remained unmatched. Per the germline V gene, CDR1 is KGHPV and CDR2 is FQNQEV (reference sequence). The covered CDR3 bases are TGTGCCAGCAGTCGTCCAGGGGGCCAAGACACCCAGTAC. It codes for CASSRPGGQDTQY. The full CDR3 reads CASSRPGGQDTQYF.